These T cell receptor beta chains were read from a single sample in a study of T cells after yellow fever vaccination. TCRdb reprocessed the 5' RACE reads via MiXCR and lists one record per CDR3 protein. This table has around 530,000 distinct CDR3 sequences, around a sixth appearing once. The input for sequencing was PBMCs, taken about 5 days after the first yellow fever vaccination. All receptors derive from a man aged 18 to 30 who received the YFV17D yellow fever vaccine. Each CDR3 is given with its conserved first and last residue. The D gene is left open where the match is weak. Expanded clones are given a class, and other clones once, few, many or no size at all.

J gene	D gene	clone size	V gene	CDR3 protein	CDR3 DNA
TRBJ1-6	TRBD1	many	TRBV15	CATSRDGVGQVNSPLHF	TGTGCCACCAGCAGGGACGGGGTGGGACAGGTTAATTCACCCCTCCACTTT
TRBJ1-4	-	-	TRBV12-3/TRBV12-4	CASSEYEGTNEKLFF	TGTGCCAGCAGTGAGTACGAGGGAACTAATGAAAAACTGTTTTTT
TRBJ1-1	-	few	TRBV7-9	CASSQEGASQAFF	TGTGCCAGCAGCCAAGAGGGAGCTTCTCAAGCTTTCTTT
TRBJ2-2	-	-	TRBV20-1	CSARDRRGGGNGELFF	TGCAGTGCTAGAGATAGGAGGGGGGGCGGTAACGGGGAGCTGTTTTTT
TRBJ2-7	-	-	TRBV7-2	CASSPVPSYEQYF	TGTGCCAGCAGCCCGGTCCCCTCCTACGAGCAGTACTTC
TRBJ2-2	-	few	TRBV28	CASSSVVIPPGELFF	TGTGCCAGCAGTTCCGTAGTGATCCCGCCCGGGGAGCTGTTTTTT
TRBJ1-5	TRBD1	-	TRBV5-8	CASSLGQGVWNQPQHF	TGTGCCAGCAGCTTGGGACAGGGGGTCTGGAATCAGCCCCAGCATTTT
TRBJ1-1	-	-	TRBV5-1	CASSLAGRTEAFF	TGCGCCAGCAGCTTGGCAGGGCGGACTGAAGCTTTCTTT
TRBJ2-3	-	-	TRBV7-2	CASSSQTALADTQYF	TGTGCCAGCAGCTCACAGACCGCCCTAGCGGATACGCAGTATTTT
TRBJ2-3	TRBD2	-	TRBV5-6	CASTLAGGWTDTQYF	TGTGCCAGCACCTTAGCGGGGGGGTGGACAGATACGCAGTATTTT
TRBJ2-3	TRBD2	-	TRBV4-2	CASSQELATQYF	TGTGCCAGCAGCCAAGAACTAGCGACGCAGTATTTT
TRBJ1-1	TRBD1	few	TRBV7-2	CASSTYRGANTEAFF	TGTGCCAGCAGCACCTACAGGGGTGCGAACACTGAAGCTTTCTTT
TRBJ2-7	-	few	TRBV7-2	CASSPYNEQYF	TGTGCCAGCAGCCCGTATAATGAGCAGTACTTC
TRBJ1-1	TRBD1	few	TRBV7-2	CASSFQGAFYTEAFF	TGTGCCAGCAGCTTCCAGGGGGCGTTTTACACTGAAGCTTTCTTT
TRBJ2-5	-	few	TRBV29-1	CSVDPRIQETQYF	TGCAGCGTAGACCCAAGAATTCAAGAGACCCAGTACTTC
TRBJ1-2	-	once	TRBV7-8	CASSLRPAFDYTF	TGTGCCAGCAGCTTAAGGCCTGCGTTTGACTACACCTTC
TRBJ1-2	TRBD1	many	TRBV12-3/TRBV12-4	CASRPGGLDDGYTF	TGTGCCAGCCGGCCAGGGGGGCTTGACGATGGCTACACCTTC
TRBJ1-1	-	many	TRBV5-6	CASSFHGFGTEAFF	TGTGCCAGCAGCTTTCACGGGTTCGGCACTGAAGCTTTCTTT
TRBJ2-5	TRBD1	-	TRBV5-1	CASSLEGTDQETQYF	TGCGCCAGCAGCTTGGAGGGGACAGACCAAGAGACCCAGTACTTC
TRBJ2-1	-	few	TRBV7-2	CASSLTPGSSYNEQFF	TGTGCCAGCAGCTTGACACCCGGGAGCTCCTACAATGAGCAGTTCTTC
TRBJ2-5	-	few	TRBV4-1	CASSHLPGEQAQYF	TGCGCCAGCAGCCACCTCCCGGGGGAACAGGCCCAGTACTTC
TRBJ2-2	TRBD1	many	TRBV7-2	CASSQTGAGTGELFF	TGTGCCAGCAGCCAGACAGGGGCGGGCACCGGGGAGCTGTTTTTT